This T cell receptor (beta chain) derives from a study of identical twins. Overall study findings and caveats: Beta clonotypes that were abundant in cord blood contained fewer insertions, a pattern absent from memory repertoires. Researchers reported excess low generation probability among twin-shared out-of-frame alpha sequences.

With no exceptions, donors were healthy Caucasians. A universal primer site came from template switching; cDNA carried unique molecular identifiers. One entry per CDR3 protein, called by TCRdb with MiXCR from the 5' RACE reads. This repertoire shows 300,000 to 400,000 distinct CDR3 sequences, about 12% found once; its top ten account for around 7.2%. This clonotype has at least ten counts. The antigen remains unidentified. The CDR3 extends over 14 amino acids. V lost 4 bases, J lost 7 bases, and 14 bases lay in between. Per the germline V gene, CDR1 is MGHRA and CDR2 is YSYEKL. This sample was shared with a second study, whose subject was yellow fever vaccine responses in identical twins.

This receptor was obtained from a woman aged 18-29 years in good health. The genes are TRBV4-1 and TRBJ2-4; D is undetermined. Source material: CD8+ T cells sorted from blood. The CDR3 DNA sequence: TGCGCCAGCAGCCGGGTCGCGGACCCTAACATTCAGTACTTC. Translation: CASSRVADPNIQYF.